These 9 T cell receptor beta chains were all obtained from the same sample, sequenced in a study of blood T cell repertoires in COVID-19. Data came from immunoSEQ multiplex PCR; TCRdb stores just in-frame clones and leaves some out. The data contain under 200,000 clones, about 85% of them singletons. The material sequenced was peripheral blood. These receptors were taken from a woman in her thirties or forties with COVID-19, enrolled during active disease.

V usage is TRBV21-1 and J usage is TRBJ2-3; the table gives TRBD2 as D, unverified against the DNA. TRBV21-1 represents a pseudogene. CDR3 length: 19 residues. The CDR3 loop is CASTNNRLAGEGSTDTQYF. CDR3 bases: TGTGCCAGCACCAATAATCGACTAGCGGGAGAGGGTAGCACAGATACGCAGTATTTT.

This clone was seen once. V usage is TRBV5-1 and J usage is TRBJ2-5; the match to TRBD1 covers 8 bases. The length of the CDR3 is 15 residues. Germline loops: CDR1 SGHRS, CDR2 YFSETQ. V shed 2 bases, J shed 4 bases, and the junction held 7 bases outside the gene matches. Here the CDR3 reads CASSLEQGVVETQYF. The CDR3 DNA reads as TGCGCCAGCAGCTTAGAACAGGGGGTGGTAGAGACCCAGTACTTC.

This chain links TRBV10-3 with TRBJ2-7; TRBD1 agrees at 10 bases. CDR1 and CDR2 (germline): ENHRY, SYGVKD. After removal of 7 bases from V and 3 bases from J, the junction contained 9 bases not matched to a gene. The CDR3 loop spans 15 amino acids. The CDR3 protein is CAITQGQGINYEQYF. The CDR3 DNA reads as TGTGCCATCACCCAGGGACAGGGGATAAACTACGAGCAGTACTTC.

CDR3 bases: TGTGCCAGCAGCGGCCACCCGGGACAGGGGGCGCGAAACACTGAAGCTTTCTTT. Amino acid sequence: CASSGHPGQGARNTEAFF. This chain joins TRBV9 and TRBJ1-1, with 12 nucleotides matching TRBD1. Per the germline V gene, CDR1 is SGDLS and CDR2 is YYNGEE. Trimming took 3 bases from V and 2 from J; bases not matched to a gene: 11. CDR3 length: 18 amino acids.

The chain combines TRBV5-1 with TRBJ2-1; the D is unclear. V lost 4 bases to trimming and J lost 7 bases, with 12 bases between them. Germline loops: CDR1 SGHRS, CDR2 YFSETQ. The CDR3 contains 13 residues. The CDR3 spells CASSLFRNNEQFF. CDR3 nucleotide sequence: TGCGCCAGCAGCCTGTTCAGAAATAATGAGCAGTTCTTC.

This clone was observed once. In nucleotides, the CDR3 is TGTGCCAGCAGCGTACGGGGTGATACAACTAATGAAAAACTGTTTTTT. Translated, it gives CASSVRGDTTNEKLFF. The chain recombines TRBV9 with TRBJ1-4; no clear D. Germline CDR1 and CDR2: SGDLS and YYNGEE. The V end lost 1 base, the J end lost 0 bases, and 10 bases lay between the germline ends. The CDR3 is 16 residues long.

The chain recombines TRBV5-6 with TRBJ1-4; 8 nucleotides align to TRBD1. Germline values: CDR1 SGHDT, CDR2 YYEEEE. This CDR3 region has 16 residues. With 4 bases clipped from V and 6 bases from J, the junction kept 11 bases outside the gene matches. This CDR3 is CASSATRDRKYEKLFF. DNA of the CDR3: TGTGCCAGCAGCGCGACCCGGGACAGGAAGTATGAAAAACTGTTTTTT.

V and J are TRBV5-1 and TRBJ2-1; 10 bases agree with TRBD2. The CDR3 has 15 amino acids. Germline CDR1 reads SGHRS; CDR2 reads YFSETQ. Trimming at V came to 5 bases and at J to 9 bases, leaving 11 bases not matched to a gene. The CDR3 protein is CASSWLAGEAGEQFF. CDR3 sequence (DNA): TGCGCCAGCAGTTGGCTAGCGGGAGAGGCGGGTGAGCAGTTCTTC.

The chain carries TRBV12-3 or TRBV12-4 and TRBJ1-2; the D is unclear. V was pared by 1 base and J by 7 bases, with 10 bases between. The CDR3 spans 13 residues. The CDR3 loop reads CASSLGGRGGYTF. In DNA form, the CDR3 reads TGTGCCAGCAGTTTAGGAGGGCGAGGTGGCTACACCTTC.